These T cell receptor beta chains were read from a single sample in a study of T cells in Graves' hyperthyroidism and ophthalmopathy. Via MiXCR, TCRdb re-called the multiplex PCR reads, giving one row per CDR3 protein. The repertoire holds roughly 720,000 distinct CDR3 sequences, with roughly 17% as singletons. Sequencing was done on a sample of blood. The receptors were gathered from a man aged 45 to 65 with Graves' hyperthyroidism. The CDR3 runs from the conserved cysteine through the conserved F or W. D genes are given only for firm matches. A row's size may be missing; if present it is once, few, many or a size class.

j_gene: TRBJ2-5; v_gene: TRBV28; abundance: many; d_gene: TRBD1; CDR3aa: CASSTSTGGAQTQYF; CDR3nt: TGTGCCAGCAGCACTTCGACAGGGGGCGCGCAGACCCAGTACTTC
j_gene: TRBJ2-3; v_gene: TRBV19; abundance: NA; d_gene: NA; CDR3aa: CASRGVYTDTQYF; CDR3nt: TGTGCCAGTAGAGGGGTCTACACAGATACGCAGTATTTT
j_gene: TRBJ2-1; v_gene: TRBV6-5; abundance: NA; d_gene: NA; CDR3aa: CASSYSGDKNSYNEQFF; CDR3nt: TGTGCCAGCAGTTACTCGGGGGACAAAAACTCCTACAATGAGCAGTTCTTC
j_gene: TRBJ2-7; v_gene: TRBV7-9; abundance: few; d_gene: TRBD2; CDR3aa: CASSTSGRKVRYEQYF; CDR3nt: TGTGCCAGCAGCACTAGCGGGCGGAAGGTGCGCTACGAGCAGTACTTC
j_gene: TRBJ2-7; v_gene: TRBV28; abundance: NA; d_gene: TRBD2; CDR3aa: CASSFSPGGPVYEQYF; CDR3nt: TGTGCCAGCAGTTTTTCTCCGGGAGGCCCTGTCTACGAGCAGTACTTC
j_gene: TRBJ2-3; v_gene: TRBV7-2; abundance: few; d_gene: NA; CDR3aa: CASSPEVGTDTQYF; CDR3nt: TGTGCCAGCAGCCCCGAGGTGGGCACAGATACGCAGTATTTT
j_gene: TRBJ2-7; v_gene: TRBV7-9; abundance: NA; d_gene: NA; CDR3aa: CASSPQDYEQYF; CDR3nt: TGTGCCAGCAGTCCACAGGACTACGAGCAGTACTTC
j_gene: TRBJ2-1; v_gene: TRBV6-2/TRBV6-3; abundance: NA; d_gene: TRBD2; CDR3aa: CASSASGGYNEQFF; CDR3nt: TGTGCCAGCAGTGCTAGCGGGGGATACAATGAGCAGTTCTTC
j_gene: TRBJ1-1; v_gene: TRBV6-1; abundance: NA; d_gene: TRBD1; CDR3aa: CASSEITGGSTEAFF; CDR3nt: TGTGCCAGCAGTGAAATTACAGGGGGTTCCACTGAAGCTTTCTTT
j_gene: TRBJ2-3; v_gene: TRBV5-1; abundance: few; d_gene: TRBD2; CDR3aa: CASSPGAGGRGDTQYF; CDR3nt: TGCGCCAGCAGCCCTGGAGCGGGAGGGCGAGGAGATACGCAGTATTTT
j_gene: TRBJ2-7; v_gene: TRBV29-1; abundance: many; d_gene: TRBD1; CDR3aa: CSVEDGQGSYEQYF; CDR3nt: TGCAGCGTTGAAGATGGACAGGGGTCCTACGAGCAGTACTTC
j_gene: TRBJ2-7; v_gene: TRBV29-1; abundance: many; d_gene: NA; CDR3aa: CSVSPGTNTYEQYF; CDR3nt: TGCAGCGTTTCTCCCGGGACAAATACCTACGAGCAGTACTTC
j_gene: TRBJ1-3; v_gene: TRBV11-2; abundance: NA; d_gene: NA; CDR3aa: CASSLDGAGSGNTIYF; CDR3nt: TGTGCCAGCAGCTTAGATGGGGCAGGCTCTGGAAACACCATATATTTT
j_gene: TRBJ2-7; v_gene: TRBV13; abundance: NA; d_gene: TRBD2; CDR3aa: CASSSQKDSGRIYEQYF; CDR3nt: TGTGCCAGCAGCTCCCAGAAGGACAGCGGGAGGATCTACGAGCAGTACTTC
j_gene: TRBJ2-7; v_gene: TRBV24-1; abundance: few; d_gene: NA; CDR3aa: CATSDPGRGYEQYF; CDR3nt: TGTGCCACCAGTGATCCAGGACGGGGCTACGAGCAGTACTTC
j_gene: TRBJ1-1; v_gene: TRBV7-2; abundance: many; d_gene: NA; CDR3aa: CASSSRTSNTEAFF; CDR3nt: TGTGCCAGCAGCTCCCGTACATCGAACACTGAAGCTTTCTTT
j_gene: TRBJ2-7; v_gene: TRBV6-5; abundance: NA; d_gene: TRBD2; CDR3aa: CASSYGLAGGYEQYF; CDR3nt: TGTGCCAGCAGTTACGGCCTGGCGGGAGGTTACGAGCAGTACTTC
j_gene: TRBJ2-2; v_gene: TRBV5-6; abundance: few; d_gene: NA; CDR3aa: CASSLVRDTGELFF; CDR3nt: TGTGCCAGCAGCCTTGTTAGGGATACCGGGGAGCTGTTTTTT
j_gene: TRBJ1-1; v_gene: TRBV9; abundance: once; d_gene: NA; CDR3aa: CASSSGTSNTEAFF; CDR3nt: TGTGCCAGCAGCTCTGGGACATCGAACACTGAAGCTTTCTTT
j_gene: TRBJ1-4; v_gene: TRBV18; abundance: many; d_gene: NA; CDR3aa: CASSPPTNEKLFF; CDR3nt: TGTGCCAGCTCACCACCAACTAATGAAAAACTGTTTTTT
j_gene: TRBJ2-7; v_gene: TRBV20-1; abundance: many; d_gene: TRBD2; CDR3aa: CSASGTSGSIYEQYF; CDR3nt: TGCAGTGCCAGTGGGACTAGCGGGAGTATCTACGAGCAGTACTTC
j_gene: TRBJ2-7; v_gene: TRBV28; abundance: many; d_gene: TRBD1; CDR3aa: CASRGTGNYEQYF; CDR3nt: TGTGCCAGCAGGGGGACAGGAAACTACGAGCAGTACTTC
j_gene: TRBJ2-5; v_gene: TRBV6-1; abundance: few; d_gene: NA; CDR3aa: CASSEGVWNMYF; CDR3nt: TGTGCCAGCAGTGAAGGGGTTTGGAATATGTACTTC
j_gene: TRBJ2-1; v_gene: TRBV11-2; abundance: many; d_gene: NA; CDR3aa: CASSPGLHNEQFF; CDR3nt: TGTGCCAGCAGCCCCGGACTCCACAATGAGCAGTTCTTC
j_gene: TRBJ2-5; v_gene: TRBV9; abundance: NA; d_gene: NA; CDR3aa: CASSVVWYETQYF; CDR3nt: TGTGCCAGCAGCGTAGTGTGGTACGAGACCCAGTACTTC
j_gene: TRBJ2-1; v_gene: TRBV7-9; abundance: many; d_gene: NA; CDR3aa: CASIQTQTSLDEQFF; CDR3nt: TGTGCCAGCATCCAAACCCAGACTAGTTTAGATGAGCAGTTCTTC
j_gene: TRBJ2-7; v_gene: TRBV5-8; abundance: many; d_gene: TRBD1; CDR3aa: CASSIGTGGEQYF; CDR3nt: TGTGCCAGCAGTATCGGGACAGGGGGCGAGCAGTACTTC
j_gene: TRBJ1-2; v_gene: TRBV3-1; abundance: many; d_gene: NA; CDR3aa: CASSQGQETGYTF; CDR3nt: TGTGCCAGCAGCCAAGGACAGGAGACTGGCTACACCTTC
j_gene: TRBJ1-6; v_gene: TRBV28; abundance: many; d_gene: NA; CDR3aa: CASSSIHSPLHF; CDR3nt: TGTGCCAGCAGTTCCATACATTCACCCCTCCACTTT
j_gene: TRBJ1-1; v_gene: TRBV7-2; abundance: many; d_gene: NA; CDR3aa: CASRITTAQNTEAFF; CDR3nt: TGTGCCAGCAGGATAACTACTGCGCAGAACACTGAAGCTTTCTTT
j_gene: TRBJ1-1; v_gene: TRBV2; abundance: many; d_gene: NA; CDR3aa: CAIPENTEAFF; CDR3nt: TGTGCCATCCCGGAGAACACTGAAGCTTTCTTT
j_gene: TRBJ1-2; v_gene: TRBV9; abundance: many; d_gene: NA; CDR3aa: CASSVGLGYGYTF; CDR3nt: TGTGCCAGCAGCGTAGGGTTGGGCTATGGCTACACCTTC
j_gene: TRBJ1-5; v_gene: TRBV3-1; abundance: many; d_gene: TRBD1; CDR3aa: CASSSDRGNQPQHF; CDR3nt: TGTGCCAGCAGCTCCGACAGGGGCAATCAGCCCCAGCATTTT